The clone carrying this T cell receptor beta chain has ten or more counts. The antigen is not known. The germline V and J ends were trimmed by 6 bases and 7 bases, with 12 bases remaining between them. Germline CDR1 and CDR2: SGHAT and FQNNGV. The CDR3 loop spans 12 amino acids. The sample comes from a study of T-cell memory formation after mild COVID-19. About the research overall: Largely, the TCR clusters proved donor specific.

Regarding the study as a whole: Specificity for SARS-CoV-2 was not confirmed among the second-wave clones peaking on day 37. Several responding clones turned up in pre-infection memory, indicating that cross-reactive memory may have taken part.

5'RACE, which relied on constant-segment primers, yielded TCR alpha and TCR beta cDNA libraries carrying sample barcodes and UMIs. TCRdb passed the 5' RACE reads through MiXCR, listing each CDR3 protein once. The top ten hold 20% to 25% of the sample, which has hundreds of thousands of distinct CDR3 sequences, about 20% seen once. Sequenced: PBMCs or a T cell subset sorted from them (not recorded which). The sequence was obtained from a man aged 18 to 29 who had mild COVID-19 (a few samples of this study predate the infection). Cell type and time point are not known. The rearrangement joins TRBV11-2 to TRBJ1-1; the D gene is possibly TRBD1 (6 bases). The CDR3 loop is CASRRGRGEAFF. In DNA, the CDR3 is TGTGCCAGCAGGCGGGGGCGGGGTGAAGCTTTCTTT.